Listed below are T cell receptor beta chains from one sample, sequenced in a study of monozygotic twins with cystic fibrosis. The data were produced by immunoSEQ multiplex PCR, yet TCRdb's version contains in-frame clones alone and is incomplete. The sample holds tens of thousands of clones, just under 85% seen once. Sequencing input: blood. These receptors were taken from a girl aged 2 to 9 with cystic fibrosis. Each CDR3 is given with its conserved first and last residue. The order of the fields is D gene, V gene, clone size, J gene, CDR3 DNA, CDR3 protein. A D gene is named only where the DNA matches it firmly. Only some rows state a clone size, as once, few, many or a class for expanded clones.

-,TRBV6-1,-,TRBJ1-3,TGTGCCAGCAGCGAGACAGCCTCTGGAAACACCATATATTTT,CASSETASGNTIYF
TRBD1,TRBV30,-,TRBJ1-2,TGTGCCTGGAGTACTTTGGGGACAGGGCGCTATGGCTACACCTTC,CAWSTLGTGRYGYTF
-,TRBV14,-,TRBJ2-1,TGTGCCAGCAGCCAAGACTGGCCCCCATCCTACAATGAGCAGTTCTTC,CASSQDWPPSYNEQFF
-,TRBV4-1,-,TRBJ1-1,TGCGCCAGCAGCCAAGATCGACGAGGAGTAACTGAAGCTTTCTTT,CASSQDRRGVTEAFF
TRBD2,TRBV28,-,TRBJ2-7,TGTGCCAGCAGTTTCGGCGGGAGAAGGGGGCAGTACTTC,CASSFGGRRGQYF
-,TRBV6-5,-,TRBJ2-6,TGTGCCAGCAGTTCAGCCGGAAGTGGGGCCAACGTCCTGACTTTC,CASSSAGSGANVLTF
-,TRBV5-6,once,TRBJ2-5,TGTGCCAGCAGCTTTCAAGAGACCCAGTACTTC,CASSFQETQYF
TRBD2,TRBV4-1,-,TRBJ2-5,TGCGCCAGCAGCCAAGGAATAACTAGCGGGAGGTTCCAAGAGACCCAGTACTTC,CASSQGITSGRFQETQYF
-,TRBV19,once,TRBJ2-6,TGTGCCAGTAGTATATTATGGTCAGGCCTTAAGGGGGCCAACGTCCTGACTTTC,CASSILWSGLKGANVLTF
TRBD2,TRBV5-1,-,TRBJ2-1,TGCGCCAGCAAGTCGGAACTAGCGGTTCCCCCCTATTCCTCCTACAATGAGCAGTTCTTC,CASKSELAVPPYSSYNEQFF
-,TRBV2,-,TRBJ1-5,TGTGCCAGCGGAACGGGGCCTTATAGCAATCAGCCCCAGCATTTT,CASGTGPYSNQPQHF
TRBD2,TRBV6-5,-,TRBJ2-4,TGTGCCAGCAGTTCGACTAGCGGCAAAAACATTCAGTACTTC,CASSSTSGKNIQYF
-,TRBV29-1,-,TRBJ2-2,TGCAGCGTTGTGGGGCTAACCGGGGAGCTGTTTTTT,CSVVGLTGELFF
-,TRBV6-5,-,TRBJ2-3,TGTGCCAGCAGTTACAGCCGTCAGGGAGTGGATACGCAGTATTTT,CASSYSRQGVDTQYF
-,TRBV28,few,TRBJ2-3,TGTGCCAGCAGTTCTCGGCGGATGGGCACAGATACGCAGTATTTT,CASSSRRMGTDTQYF
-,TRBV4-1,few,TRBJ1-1,TGCGCCAGCAGCTACGGGGGGCTTAACACTGAAGCTTTCTTT,CASSYGGLNTEAFF
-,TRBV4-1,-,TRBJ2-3,TGCGCCAGCAACCAAGGGGCCACAGATACGCAGTATTTT,CASNQGATDTQYF
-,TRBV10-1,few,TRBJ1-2,TGCGCCAGCAGTGATATGGGGCGAAACTATGGCTACACCTTC,CASSDMGRNYGYTF
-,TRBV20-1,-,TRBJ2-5,TGCGGCCTGCGGAGGCAAGAGACCCAGTACTTC,CGLRRQETQYF
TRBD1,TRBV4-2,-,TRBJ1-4,TGTGCCAGCAGCCAAGAAGTGAACAGGGGAGCGGGATTTTCTGAAAAACTGTTTTTT,CASSQEVNRGAGFSEKLFF
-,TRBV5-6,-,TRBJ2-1,TGTGCCAGCAGCTGGGACGGCCGGAATGAGCAGTTCTTC,CASSWDGRNEQFF
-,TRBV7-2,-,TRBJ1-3,TGTGCCAGCAAACCCCAGGGAAGCTCTGGAAACACCATATATTTT,CASKPQGSSGNTIYF
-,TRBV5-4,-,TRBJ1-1,TGTGCCAGCAGCTTGGCACAGAGGGGGACTGAAGCTTTCTTT,CASSLAQRGTEAFF
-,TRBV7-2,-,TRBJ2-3,TGTGCCAGCGGTTCCGGGACACTCCGCACAGATACGCAGTATTTT,CASGSGTLRTDTQYF
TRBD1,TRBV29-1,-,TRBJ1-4,TGCAGCGCCTCCCTGACAGGGGGTGCTGAAAAACTGTTTTTT,CSASLTGGAEKLFF
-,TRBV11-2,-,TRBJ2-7,TGTGCCAGCAGCCCAACGTCGCTCTACGAGCAGTACTTC,CASSPTSLYEQYF
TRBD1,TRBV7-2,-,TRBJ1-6,TGTGCCAGCAGTGACAAGACAGGGTCGCGTGATTCACCCCTCCACTTT,CASSDKTGSRDSPLHF
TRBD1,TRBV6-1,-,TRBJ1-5,TGTGCCAGCAGTGACAGGGGGTTCGGCAATCAGCCCCAGCATTTT,CASSDRGFGNQPQHF
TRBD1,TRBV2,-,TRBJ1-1,TGTGCCAGCAGTGGCAGGGGACAGGGGGCTTTCTTT,CASSGRGQGAFF